Below are 28 T cell receptor beta chains sequenced from a single sample in a study of blood T cell repertoires in COVID-19 (dated by TCRdb to the early 2020s). Library preparation was by the immunoSEQ multiplex PCR assay. Drawn from immuneACCESS, this table holds only the in-frame rearrangements with V and J called that TCRdb kept. Clones are partly lost; checked studies trace under half to an unresolved V gene and leave the rest unexplained. The sample profile shows hundreds of thousands of clones; roughly 84% of them were found once. The ten largest clones add up to 5.5% to 7.5% of the sample. Sequencing was done on a sample of PBMCs or T cells enriched from blood (not recorded which). Receptors were obtained from a middle-aged woman who had recovered from COVID-19.

V is TRBV30 and J is TRBJ2-2; a possible D gene is TRBD1 (6 bases). This CDR3 has 15 amino acids. Between the trimmed V and J ends, which lost 4 bases and 0 bases, there was a span of 12 bases. Germline V gives CDR1 GTSNPN, CDR2 SVGIG (reference sequence). In DNA, the CDR3 is TGTGCCTGGACCGGCCGGACAGCGAACACCGGGGAGCTGTTTTTT. Translated: CAWTGRTANTGELFF.

This chain links TRBV5-1 with TRBJ2-1, with TRBD1 matching 7 bases. CDR1 and CDR2 from the germline V gene are SGHRS and YFSETQ. V lost 4 bases, J lost 6 bases, and 13 bases stayed unmatched. The CDR3 extends over 16 amino acids. The CDR3 here is CASSPREGGRSNEQFF. CDR3 nucleotide sequence: TGCGCCAGCAGCCCTCGGGAAGGGGGCAGGTCCAATGAGCAGTTCTTC.

The V and J genes are TRBV5-6 and TRBJ1-1; D might be TRBD1 (5 bases). Germline V lookup: CDR1 SGHDT, CDR2 YYEEEE. The CDR3 is 15 residues long. Trimming pared 0 bases from V and 1 base from J, leaving 10 bases between. CDR3 nucleotide sequence: TGTGCCAGCAGCTTGGGCGGGGGTTCGAACACTGAAGCTTTCTTT. This translates into CASSLGGGSNTEAFF.

Only a few counts were recorded for this clone. V is TRBV4-1 and J is TRBJ2-3; 8 bases map to TRBD2. Trimming took 4 bases from V and 6 from J; bases not matched to a gene: 18. This CDR3 spans 18 amino acids. CDR1 and CDR2 from the germline V gene are MGHRA and YSYEKL. The CDR3 reads CASSRGSGNQLRADTQYF. Written as DNA, the CDR3 is TGCGCCAGCAGCCGGGGTAGCGGGAATCAGTTGCGGGCGGATACGCAGTATTTT.

The genes are TRBV12-2 and TRBJ2-7; the table's D call, TRBD1, has no DNA check behind it. TRBV12-2 is annotated as a pseudogene. The length of the CDR3 is 16 residues. DNA for the CDR3: TGTGCAAGTCGCTTAGCGTCCGGGACACCCTCCTACGAGCAGTACTTC. Translation: CASRLASGTPSYEQYF.

This chain uses TRBV7-9 with TRBJ1-2; possibly TRBD1 for D (6 bases). Looked up from germline, CDR1 is SEHNR and CDR2 is FQNEAQ (reference sequence). Trimming shortened V by 3 bases and J by 8 bases, and 13 bases separated the two germline ends. The CDR3 is made up of 13 amino acids. CDR3 sequence: CASSFPGARGYTF. Written as DNA, the CDR3 is TGTGCCAGCAGCTTTCCAGGGGCGCGGGGCTACACCTTC. The whole variable domain, remainder taken from reference TRBV7-9 and TRBJ1-2, is DTGVSQNPRHKITKRGQNVTFRCDPISEHNRLYWYRQTLGQGPEFLTYFQNEAQLEKSRLLSDRFSAERPKGSFSTLEIQRTEQGDSAMYLCASSFPGARGYTFGSGTRLTVV.

This chain uses TRBV6-2 or TRBV6-3 with TRBJ2-1; TRBD2 matches 10 bases. Trimming at V came to 2 bases and at J to 3 bases, leaving 1 base not matched to a gene. The CDR3 runs to 15 residues. The germline gives CDR1 MNHEY, CDR2 SVGEGT. The CDR3 DNA sequence: TGTGCCAGCAGTTACCTAGCGGGAGACTACAATGAGCAGTTCTTC. Protein sequence: CASSYLAGDYNEQFF.

This rearrangement joins TRBV7-2 to TRBJ2-2; D may be TRBD2 (6 bases). Germline V gene sequence: CDR1 SGHTA, CDR2 FQGNSA. V lost 3 bases to trimming and J lost 4 bases, with 12 bases between them. The CDR3 is 15 residues long. Here the CDR3 reads CASSLRGGPTGELFF. In DNA, the CDR3 is TGTGCCAGCAGCTTGAGGGGAGGCCCCACCGGGGAGCTGTTTTTT.

This clone was observed a few times. The genes are TRBV19 and TRBJ2-5; tentatively, D is TRBD1 (6 bases). This CDR3 contains 14 residues. The V gene lost 5 bases and the J gene lost 7 bases, with 17 bases spanning the gap. Germline values: CDR1 LNHDA, CDR2 SQIVND (reference sequence). The DNA of the CDR3 is TGTGCCAGTAGTTGGCAGGGGCGCAAGGGGACCCAGTACTTC. This encodes CASSWQGRKGTQYF.

This clone was seen only once. The rearrangement joins TRBV28 to TRBJ2-3; 8 nucleotides line up with TRBD2. The CDR3 is 16 amino acids. Germline CDR1 and CDR2: MDHEN and SYDVKM. V lost 1 base to trimming and J lost 5 bases; unmatched junction nucleotides: 8. For the CDR3, the DNA is TGTGCCAGCAGTTTATCAGGCCGGGGGGGGAAAGATACGCAGTATTTT. Translation: CASSLSGRGGKDTQYF.

This chain connects TRBV7-2 to TRBJ2-7; maybe TRBD1 (5 bases). V was pared by 5 bases and J by 3 bases, with 14 bases between. The CDR3 is 14 amino acids. Germline values: CDR1 SGHTA, CDR2 FQGNSA. CDR3 residues: CASSRRQSGYEQYF. DNA for the CDR3: TGTGCCAGCAGCCGTCGACAGTCCGGCTACGAGCAGTACTTC.

This clone was seen only a few times. The chain recombines TRBV19 with TRBJ2-2; D might be TRBD2 (7 bases). CDR3 length: 17 amino acids. V lost 5 bases to trimming and J lost 0 bases, with 16 bases between them. Looked up from germline, CDR1 is LNHDA and CDR2 is SQIVND (reference sequence). The CDR3 coding sequence is TGTGCCAGTAGTGCTTGGGAGGGGGTATCGAACACCGGGGAGCTGTTTTTT. Encoded protein: CASSAWEGVSNTGELFF.

The chain joins TRBV28 to TRBJ2-2; a possible D gene is TRBD2 (6 bases). V was pared by 1 base and J by 0 bases, with 12 bases between. This CDR3 has 17 residues. Germline V gene data show CDR1 as MDHEN and CDR2 as SYDVKM. CDR3 nucleotides: TGTGCCAGCAGTTTATTCCCCGGGACTCCGAACACCGGGGAGCTGTTTTTT. Residues: CASSLFPGTPNTGELFF. Full variable domain (missing parts from reference TRBV28 and TRBJ2-2): DVKVTQSSRYLVKRTGEKVFLECVQDMDHENMFWYRQDPGLGLRLIYFSYDVKMKEKGDIPEGYSVSREKKERFSLILESASTNQTSMYLCASSLFPGTPNTGELFFGEGSRLTVL.

The chain recombines TRBV5-1 with TRBJ2-5; 9 bases fit TRBD1. Germline CDR1 reads SGHRS; CDR2 reads YFSETQ. This CDR3 has 15 residues. Trimming removed 4 bases from V and 5 bases from J; junction bases left unmatched: 9. DNA of the CDR3: TGCGCCAGCAGCCAGGGAACAGGGGGCGGTGAGACCCAGTACTTC. It yields the protein CASSQGTGGGETQYF.

The sample holds one count of this clone. The chain is built from TRBV5-4 and TRBJ2-1, with a weak D call TRBD2 (5 bases). Germline values: CDR1 SGHNT, CDR2 YYREEE (reference sequence). V lost 1 base and J lost 7, with 18 bases in between. This CDR3 comprises 16 residues. CDR3 protein: CASSLLAGKSENEQFF. The CDR3 coding sequence is TGTGCCAGCAGCTTGCTGGCGGGTAAGAGTGAAAATGAGCAGTTCTTC.

The V call is TRBV7-2, the J call TRBJ2-2, with D possibly being TRBD2 (6 bases). The V and J ends lost 1 base and 3 bases respectively, with 12 bases between them. The CDR3 is 16 residues long. Germline V gene data show CDR1 as SGHTA and CDR2 as FQGNSA. Here the CDR3 DNA reads TGTGCCAGCAGCTTAGTTTGGGGCGGGGACACCGGGGAGCTGTTTTTT. This encodes CASSLVWGGDTGELFF.

This rearrangement joins TRBV15 to TRBJ2-1; 7 nucleotides line up with TRBD1. Trimming removed 5 bases from V and 7 bases from J; junction bases left unmatched: 8. From germline, CDR1 is LNHNV and CDR2 YYDKDF (reference sequence). This CDR3 is 14 amino acids long. This CDR3 is CATSRRQGWNEQFF. CDR3 bases: TGTGCCACCAGCCGGCGACAGGGTTGGAATGAGCAGTTCTTC.

The chain carries TRBV19 and TRBJ1-6, with 9 nucleotides matching TRBD1. This CDR3 comprises 14 residues. Germline values: CDR1 LNHDA, CDR2 SQIVND (reference sequence). The junction had 6 bases not matched to a gene; V was cut back by 6 bases and J by 9 bases. The CDR3 coding sequence is TGTGCCAGTAGGACTGACAGGGGGACTTCACCCCTCCACTTT. Protein: CASRTDRGTSPLHF.

This clone was seen just once. The chain employs TRBV28 and TRBJ2-3; TRBD2 agrees at 8 bases. V was clipped by 4 bases and J by 4 bases; unmatched bases: 13. Looked up from germline, CDR1 is MDHEN and CDR2 is SYDVKM. CDR3 length equals 17 residues. CDR3 loop: CASSSLKAGVGPDTQYF. The CDR3, as DNA: TGTGCCAGCAGTTCTCTAAAAGCGGGAGTAGGACCAGATACGCAGTATTTT.

The chain uses TRBV27 and TRBJ2-1; tentative D call: TRBD1 (5 bases). V was pared by 4 bases and J by 4 bases, with 20 bases between. Germline V gene sequence: CDR1 MNHEY, CDR2 SMNVEV (reference sequence). CDR3 length equals 17 residues. The CDR3 loop is CASSYVGDRPEYNEQFF. The CDR3 region has the DNA TGTGCCAGCAGTTACGTAGGCGACAGACCCGAATACAATGAGCAGTTCTTC.

The sample holds a few counts of this clone. V usage is TRBV14 and J usage is TRBJ2-5; D might be TRBD1 (6 bases). Looked up from germline, CDR1 is SGHDN and CDR2 is FVKESK. V was shortened by 4 bases and J by 6 bases, with 9 bases between the two germline ends. The CDR3 is 12 residues long. CDR3 loop: CASSPQGQTQYF. CDR3 coding DNA: TGTGCCAGCAGCCCACAGGGACAGACCCAGTACTTC.

This rearrangement joins TRBV7-9 to TRBJ2-2; TRBD1 matches 7 bases. This CDR3 region has 16 residues. After removal of 1 base from V and 2 bases from J, the junction contained 4 bases not matched to a gene. The germline V gene encodes CDR1 SEHNR and CDR2 FQNEAQ (reference sequence). The CDR3 nucleotides read TGTGCCAGCAGCTTAGGACAGGGATTAAACACCGGGGAGCTGTTTTTT. Translating gives CASSLGQGLNTGELFF.

This clone was found once. This chain uses TRBV28 with TRBJ2-3; 8 nucleotides agree with TRBD1. With V trimmed by 4 bases and J by 1 base, 7 bases remained unmatched. This CDR3 is 16 amino acids long. The germline gives CDR1 MDHEN, CDR2 SYDVKM. The CDR3 nucleotides are TGTGCCAGCAGTTCGCCCAGGGGGCTAGGCACAGATACGCAGTATTTT. The encoded protein is CASSSPRGLGTDTQYF.

The gene calls are TRBV6-5 and TRBJ2-1, with 9 bases identical to TRBD2. CDR3 length: 15 amino acids. Germline V gene lookup returns CDR1 MNHEY and CDR2 SVGAGI. J lost 2 bases, V lost 5 bases, and 4 bases had no gene match. This CDR3 is CASSRGGRAYNEQFF. The CDR3, as DNA: TGTGCCAGCAGTAGGGGCGGGAGGGCCTACAATGAGCAGTTCTTC.

This rearrangement joins TRBV10-2 to TRBJ2-4; the match to TRBD2 covers 9 bases. The germline V gene has CDR1 WSHSY and CDR2 SAAADI. CDR3 length: 16 amino acids. Unmatched junction bases numbered 9, after V lost 7 bases and J lost 2 bases. The CDR3 bases are TGCGCCAGCACCCTAGCGGGAAAAGAAACCAAAAACATTCAGTACTTC. This sequence encodes CASTLAGKETKNIQYF.

This chain joins TRBV4-1 and TRBJ2-1; 7 bases fit TRBD2. V lost 4 bases to trimming and J lost 5 bases; unmatched junction nucleotides: 5. Germline V gene lookup returns CDR1 MGHRA and CDR2 YSYEKL. CDR3 length: 14 residues. Here the CDR3 reads CASSPGTNNNEQFF. The CDR3 nucleotides read TGCGCCAGCAGCCCCGGGACTAACAACAATGAGCAGTTCTTC.

The V call is TRBV30, the J call TRBJ2-5, with D unclear. The CDR3 covers 16 residues. V lost 5 bases and J 5 bases, leaving 24 bases between the germline ends. The germline V gene has CDR1 GTSNPN and CDR2 SVGIG (reference sequence). This CDR3 is CAWVSNQLSGVETQYF. Here the CDR3 DNA reads TGTGCCTGGGTTTCCAACCAATTATCAGGTGTCGAGACCCAGTACTTC.

The rearrangement links TRBV19 to TRBJ2-3; 12 bases map to TRBD2. V shed 4 bases, J shed 0 bases, and the junction held 5 bases outside the gene matches. The germline V gene encodes CDR1 LNHDA and CDR2 SQIVND (reference sequence). This CDR3 comprises 17 residues. This CDR3 reads CASSTIGLAGSTDTQYF. The DNA for the CDR3 is TGTGCCAGTAGTACCATAGGACTAGCGGGAAGCACAGATACGCAGTATTTT.